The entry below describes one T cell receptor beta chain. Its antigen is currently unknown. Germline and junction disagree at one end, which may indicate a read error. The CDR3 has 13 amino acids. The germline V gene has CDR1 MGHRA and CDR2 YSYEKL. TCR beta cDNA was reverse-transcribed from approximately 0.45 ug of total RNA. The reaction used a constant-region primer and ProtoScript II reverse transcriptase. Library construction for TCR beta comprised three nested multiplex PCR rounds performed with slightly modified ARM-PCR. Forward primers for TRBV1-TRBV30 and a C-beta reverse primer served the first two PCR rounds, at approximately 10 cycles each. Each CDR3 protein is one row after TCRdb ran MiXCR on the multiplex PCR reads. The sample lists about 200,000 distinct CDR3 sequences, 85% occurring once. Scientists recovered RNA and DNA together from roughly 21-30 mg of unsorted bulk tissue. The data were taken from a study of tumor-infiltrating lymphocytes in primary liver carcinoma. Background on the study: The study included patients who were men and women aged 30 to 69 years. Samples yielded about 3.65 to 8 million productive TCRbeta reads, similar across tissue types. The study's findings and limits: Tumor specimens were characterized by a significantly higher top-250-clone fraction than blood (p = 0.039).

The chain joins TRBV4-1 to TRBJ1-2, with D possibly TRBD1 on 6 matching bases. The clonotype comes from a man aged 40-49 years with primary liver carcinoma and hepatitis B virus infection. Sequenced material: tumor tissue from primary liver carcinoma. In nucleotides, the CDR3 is TGCGCCAACAGCCATGAGGGGGACTATGGCTACACCTTC. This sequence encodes CANSHEGDYGYTF.